The present entry profiles one T cell receptor beta chain with its context. Its antigen is still unknown. Naive CD4+ cells had CD25+ Tregs removed. Regarding the study as a whole: Greatest tumor Treg TCR overlap was with tumor naive CD4+ cells. Tumor memory CD4+ T cell TCR gene usage was found to cluster with blood and lymph node memory CD4+ cells and with lymph node naive CD4+ cells.

V was trimmed by 6 bases and J by 3 bases, leaving 11 bases between them. The CDR3 contains 13 residues. Full-length variable regions came from constant-region reverse primers plus semi-nested Nested Universal Primer A PCR. One entry per CDR3 protein results from TCRdb running MiXCR on the 5' RACE reads. The table shows around 30,000 distinct CDR3 sequences, with 20% to 30% occurring only once. The V gene is TRBV12-3 or TRBV12-4, the J gene TRBJ2-5, with no clear D. Sequencing was done on a sample of naive CD4+ T cells sorted from a lymph node. The subset is: naive CD4+ T cells, CD4+CD45RA+CD25-. The TCR was taken from a female donor with breast cancer. CDR3 in amino acids: CASSRDLKETQYF. As DNA, the CDR3 is TGTGCCAGCAGCAGAGACTTGAAAGAGACCCAGTACTTC.